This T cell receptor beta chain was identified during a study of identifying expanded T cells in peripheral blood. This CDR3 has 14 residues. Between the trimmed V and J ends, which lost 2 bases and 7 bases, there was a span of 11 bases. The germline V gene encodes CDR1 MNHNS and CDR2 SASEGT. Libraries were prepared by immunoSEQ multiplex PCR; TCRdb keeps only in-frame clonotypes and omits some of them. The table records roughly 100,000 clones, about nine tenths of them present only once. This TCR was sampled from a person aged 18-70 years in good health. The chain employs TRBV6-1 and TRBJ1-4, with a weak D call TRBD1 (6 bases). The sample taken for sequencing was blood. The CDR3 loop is CASSEMGASEKLFF. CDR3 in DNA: TGTGCCAGCAGTGAAATGGGGGCGAGTGAAAAACTGTTTTTT.